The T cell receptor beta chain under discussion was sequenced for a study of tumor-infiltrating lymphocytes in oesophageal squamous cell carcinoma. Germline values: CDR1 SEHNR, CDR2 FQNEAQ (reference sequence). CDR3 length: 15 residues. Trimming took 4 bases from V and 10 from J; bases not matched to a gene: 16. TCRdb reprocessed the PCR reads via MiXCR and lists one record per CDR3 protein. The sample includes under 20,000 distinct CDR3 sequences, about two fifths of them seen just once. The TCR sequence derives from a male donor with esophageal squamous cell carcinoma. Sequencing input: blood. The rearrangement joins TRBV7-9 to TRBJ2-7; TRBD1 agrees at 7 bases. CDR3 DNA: TGTGCCAGCAGCTCCCGAGACGGGACAGTAGATACCCAGTACTTC. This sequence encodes CASSSRDGTVDTQYF.